What follows describes a single T cell receptor beta chain. Its antigen is as yet unknown. These data belong to a study of cytomegalovirus exposure and HLA in healthy donors. Study-level points and caveats: Associated with cytomegalovirus, according to the listing, were some 150 TCR beta chains. An apparent linkage of common viral pathogens to several of the most significant clusters emerged in a later analysis. Later analysis suggested most CMV-associated TCR beta chains were HLA-restricted. Some public TCRs appeared in many individuals, while most sequences were rare.

The primer mix had 60 Vbeta and 13 Jbeta primers. Only in-frame clones appear in the TCRdb table, and some are missing; sequencing was by immunoSEQ multiplex PCR. Of around 120,000 clones listed, around three quarters are singletons. The source of this sequence is a man younger than 35 in good health and CMV-seronegative. The sample was PBMCs.

The CDR3 coding sequence is TGTGCCAGCAGCCGACAGGGGGCACTAGCCAAAAACATTCAGTACTTC. Protein: CASSRQGALAKNIQYF. The chain links TRBV7-2 to TRBJ2-4, with 10 bases aligning to TRBD1. Per the germline V gene, CDR1 is SGHTA and CDR2 is FQGNSA. The CDR3 totals 16 residues. The V gene end was trimmed by 5 bases and the J gene end by 0 bases; junction bases not matched to a gene: 4.